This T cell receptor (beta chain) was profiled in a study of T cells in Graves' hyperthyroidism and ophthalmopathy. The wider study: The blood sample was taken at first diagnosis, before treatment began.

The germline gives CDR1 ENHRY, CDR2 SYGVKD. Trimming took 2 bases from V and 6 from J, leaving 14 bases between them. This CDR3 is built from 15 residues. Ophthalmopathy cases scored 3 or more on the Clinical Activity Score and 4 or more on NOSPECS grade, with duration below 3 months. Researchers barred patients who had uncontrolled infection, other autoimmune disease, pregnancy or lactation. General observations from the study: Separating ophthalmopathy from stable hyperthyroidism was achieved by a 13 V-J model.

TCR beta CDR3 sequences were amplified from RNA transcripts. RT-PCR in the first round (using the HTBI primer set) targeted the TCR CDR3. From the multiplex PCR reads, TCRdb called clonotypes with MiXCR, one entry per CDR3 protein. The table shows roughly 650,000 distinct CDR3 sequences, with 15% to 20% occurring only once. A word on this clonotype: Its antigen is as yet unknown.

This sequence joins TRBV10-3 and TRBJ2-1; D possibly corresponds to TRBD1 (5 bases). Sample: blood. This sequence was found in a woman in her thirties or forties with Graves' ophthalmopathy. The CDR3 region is CAISEAITGTNEQFF. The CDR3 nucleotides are TGTGCCATCAGTGAGGCGATTACAGGCACCAATGAGCAGTTCTTC.